This TCR beta chain is drawn from a study of response to subunit inactivated influenza vaccine. Overall study results and limits: Seasonal influenza vaccination, on each occasion, was suggested by the authors to recruit few new T cells.

V was clipped by 5 bases and J by 4 bases; unmatched bases: 6. This CDR3 comprises 16 residues. Per germline, CDR1 LNHNV and CDR2 YYDKDF (reference sequence). The sample holds many counts of this clonotype. Its specificity is unknown. TCRdb passed the RT-PCR reads through MiXCR, listing each CDR3 protein once. The sample contains 170,000 or so distinct CDR3 sequences, 9.5% to 12% of which appear only once. This TCR was recovered from a man between 50 and 69 years old who received an inactivated influenza vaccine. The sequenced sample was CD8+ T cells sorted from PBMCs, obtained 23 to 25 months after vaccination. The rearrangement joins TRBV15 to TRBJ1-6, with 9 bases matching TRBD1. CDR3 region: CATSPRGQGYNSPLHF. The CDR3, as DNA: TGTGCCACCAGCCCCAGGGGACAGGGTTATAATTCACCCCTCCACTTT.